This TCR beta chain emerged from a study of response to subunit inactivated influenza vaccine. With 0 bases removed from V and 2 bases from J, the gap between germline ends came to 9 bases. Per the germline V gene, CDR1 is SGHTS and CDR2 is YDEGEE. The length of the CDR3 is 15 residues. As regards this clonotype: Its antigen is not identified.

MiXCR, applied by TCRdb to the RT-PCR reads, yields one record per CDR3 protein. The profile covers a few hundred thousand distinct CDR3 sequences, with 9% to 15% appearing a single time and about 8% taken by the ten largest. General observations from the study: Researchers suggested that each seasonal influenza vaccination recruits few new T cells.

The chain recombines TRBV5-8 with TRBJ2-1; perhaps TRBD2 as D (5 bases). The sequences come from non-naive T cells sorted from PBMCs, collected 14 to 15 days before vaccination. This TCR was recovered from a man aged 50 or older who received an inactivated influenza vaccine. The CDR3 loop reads CASSLEPGTYNEQFF. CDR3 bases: TGTGCCAGCAGCTTGGAACCGGGGACCTACAATGAGCAGTTCTTC.